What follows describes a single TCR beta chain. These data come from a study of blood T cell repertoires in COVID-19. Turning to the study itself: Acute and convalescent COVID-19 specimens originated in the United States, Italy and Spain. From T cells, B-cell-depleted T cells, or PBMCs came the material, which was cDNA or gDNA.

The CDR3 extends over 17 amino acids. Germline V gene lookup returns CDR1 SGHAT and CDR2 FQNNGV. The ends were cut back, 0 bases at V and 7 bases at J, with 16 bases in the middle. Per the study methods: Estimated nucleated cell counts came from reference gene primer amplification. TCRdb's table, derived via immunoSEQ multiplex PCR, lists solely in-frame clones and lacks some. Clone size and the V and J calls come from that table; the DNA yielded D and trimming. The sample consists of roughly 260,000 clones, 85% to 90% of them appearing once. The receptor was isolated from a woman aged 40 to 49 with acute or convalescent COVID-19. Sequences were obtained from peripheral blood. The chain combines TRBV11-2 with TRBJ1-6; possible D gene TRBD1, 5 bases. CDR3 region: CASSLDSFGAKNSPLHF. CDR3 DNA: TGTGCCAGCAGCTTAGATAGTTTTGGGGCAAAGAATTCACCCCTCCACTTT.